This T cell receptor (beta chain) was obtained from a study of beta chain features in type 1 diabetes. Study results and limitations: A pattern of fewer insertions and more deletions at VDJ junctions was seen in type 1 diabetes patients. Type 1 diabetes patients showed a moderate but significant shortening of TCRB CDR3s in all four CD4+ subsets.

About this clone: The target antigen is unknown.

Sorting with CD45RO/CCR7/CD25/CD127/CD95/CD27 yielded naive, central memory, regulatory and stem-like memory CD4+ cells. All of the isolated RNA was reverse transcribed, so expressed TCRB transcripts were sequenced. The protocol was immunoSEQ multiplex PCR, while the TCRdb copy is restricted to in-frame clones and leaves out a portion. The sample lists more than 550,000 clones; 11% to 15% were seen once. The CDR3 is made up of 11 amino acids. Germline V lookup: CDR1 DFQATT, CDR2 SNEGSKA (reference sequence). V was pared by 7 bases and J by 3 bases, with 9 bases between. The V gene is TRBV20-1, the J gene TRBJ1-2; the D gene is possibly TRBD1 (5 bases). This sequence originates from a man younger than 35 with type 1 diabetes. The material sequenced was naive CD4+ T cells from blood. The CDR3 region has the DNA TGCAGTGTTGGGGGGGACTATGGCTACACCTTC. Amino acids: CSVGGDYGYTF.